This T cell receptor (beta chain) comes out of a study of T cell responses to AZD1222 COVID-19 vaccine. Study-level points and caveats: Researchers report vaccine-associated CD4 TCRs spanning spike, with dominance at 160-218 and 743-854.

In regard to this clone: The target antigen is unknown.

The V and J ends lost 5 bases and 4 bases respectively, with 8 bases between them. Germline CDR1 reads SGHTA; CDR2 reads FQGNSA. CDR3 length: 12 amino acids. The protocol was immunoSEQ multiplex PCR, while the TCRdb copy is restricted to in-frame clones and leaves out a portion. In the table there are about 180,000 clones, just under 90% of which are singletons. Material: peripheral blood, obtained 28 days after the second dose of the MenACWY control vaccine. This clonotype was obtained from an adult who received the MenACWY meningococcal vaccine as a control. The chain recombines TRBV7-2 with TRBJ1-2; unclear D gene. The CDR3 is CASSPDAYGYTF. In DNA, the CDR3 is TGTGCCAGCAGCCCGGACGCCTATGGCTACACCTTC.